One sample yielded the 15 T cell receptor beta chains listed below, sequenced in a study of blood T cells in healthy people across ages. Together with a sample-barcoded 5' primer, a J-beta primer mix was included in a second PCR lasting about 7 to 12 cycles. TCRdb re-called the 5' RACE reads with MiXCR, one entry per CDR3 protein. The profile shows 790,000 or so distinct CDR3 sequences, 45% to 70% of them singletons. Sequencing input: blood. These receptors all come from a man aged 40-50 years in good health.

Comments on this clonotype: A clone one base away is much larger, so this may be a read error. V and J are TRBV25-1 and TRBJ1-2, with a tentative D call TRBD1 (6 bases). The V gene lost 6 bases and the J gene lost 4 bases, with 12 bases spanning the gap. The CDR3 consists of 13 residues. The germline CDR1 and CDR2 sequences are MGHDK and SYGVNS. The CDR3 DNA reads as TGTGCCAGCAGCCCGGACAGCACCTATGGCTACACCTTC. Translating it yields CASSPDSTYGYTF.

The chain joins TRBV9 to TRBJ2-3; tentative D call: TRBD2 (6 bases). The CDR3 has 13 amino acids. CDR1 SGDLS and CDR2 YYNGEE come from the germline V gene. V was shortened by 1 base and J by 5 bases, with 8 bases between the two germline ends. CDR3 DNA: TGTGCCAGCAGCGTAATGGGACTAGATACGCAGTATTTT. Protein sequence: CASSVMGLDTQYF.

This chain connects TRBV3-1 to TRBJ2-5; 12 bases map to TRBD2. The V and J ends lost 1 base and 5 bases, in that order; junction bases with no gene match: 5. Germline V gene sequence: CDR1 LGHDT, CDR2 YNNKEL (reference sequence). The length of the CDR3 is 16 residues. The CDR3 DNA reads TGTGCCAGCAGCCAAGCTAGCGGGGGGGGCCGCGAGACCCAGTACTTC. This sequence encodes CASSQASGGGRETQYF.

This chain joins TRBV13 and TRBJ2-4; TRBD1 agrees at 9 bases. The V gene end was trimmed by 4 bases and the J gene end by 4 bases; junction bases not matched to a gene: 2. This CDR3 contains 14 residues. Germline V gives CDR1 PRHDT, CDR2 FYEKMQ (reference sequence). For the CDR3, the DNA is TGTGCCAGCAGCTCGGGACAGGGTAAAAACATTCAGTACTTC. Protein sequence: CASSSGQGKNIQYF.

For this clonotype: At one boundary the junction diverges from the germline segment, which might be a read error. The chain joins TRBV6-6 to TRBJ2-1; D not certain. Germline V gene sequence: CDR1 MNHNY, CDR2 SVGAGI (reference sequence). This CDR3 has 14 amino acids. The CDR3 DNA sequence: TGTGCCAGCAGTGACTCGGCTAGAAACAATGAGCAGTTCTTC. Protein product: CASSDSARNNEQFF.

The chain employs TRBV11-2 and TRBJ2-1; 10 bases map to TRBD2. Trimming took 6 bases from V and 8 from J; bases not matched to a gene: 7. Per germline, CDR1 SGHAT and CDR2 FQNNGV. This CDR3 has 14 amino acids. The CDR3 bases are TGTGCCAGCAGGCTAGCGGGAGCGGAGGATGAGCAGTTCTTC. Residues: CASRLAGAEDEQFF.

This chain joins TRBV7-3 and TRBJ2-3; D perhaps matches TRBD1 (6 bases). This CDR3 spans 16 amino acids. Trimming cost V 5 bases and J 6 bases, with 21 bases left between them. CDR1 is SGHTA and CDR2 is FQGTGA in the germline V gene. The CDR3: CASSILGGEPGDTQYF. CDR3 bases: TGTGCCAGCAGCATCCTAGGGGGTGAGCCCGGGGATACGCAGTATTTT.

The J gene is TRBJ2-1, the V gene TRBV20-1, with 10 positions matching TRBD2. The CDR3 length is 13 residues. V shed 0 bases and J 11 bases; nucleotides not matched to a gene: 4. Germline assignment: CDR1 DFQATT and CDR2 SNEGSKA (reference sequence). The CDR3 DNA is TGCAGTGCTAGAGATTTACTAGCGGGACAGCAGTTCTTC. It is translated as CSARDLLAGQQFF.

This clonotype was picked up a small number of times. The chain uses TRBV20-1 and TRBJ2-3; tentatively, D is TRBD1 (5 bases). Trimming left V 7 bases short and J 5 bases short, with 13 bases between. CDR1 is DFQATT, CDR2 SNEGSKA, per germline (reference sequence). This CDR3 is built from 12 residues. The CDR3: CSVETTGDTQYF. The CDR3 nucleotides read TGCAGTGTCGAGACCACAGGAGATACGCAGTATTTT.

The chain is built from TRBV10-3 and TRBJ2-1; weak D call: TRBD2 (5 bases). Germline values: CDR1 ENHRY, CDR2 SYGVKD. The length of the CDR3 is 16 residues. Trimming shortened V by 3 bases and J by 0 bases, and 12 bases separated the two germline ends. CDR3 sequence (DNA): TGTGCCATCAGTGAAGCGGCTGGGAGCTCCTACAATGAGCAGTTCTTC. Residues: CAISEAAGSSYNEQFF.

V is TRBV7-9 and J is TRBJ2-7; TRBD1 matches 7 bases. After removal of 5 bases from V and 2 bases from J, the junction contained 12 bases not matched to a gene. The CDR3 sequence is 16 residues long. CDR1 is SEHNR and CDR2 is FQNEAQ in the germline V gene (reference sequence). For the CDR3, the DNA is TGTGCCAGCAGCCCTCGGACAGGACCGGAAGCCTACGAGCAGTACTTC. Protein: CASSPRTGPEAYEQYF.

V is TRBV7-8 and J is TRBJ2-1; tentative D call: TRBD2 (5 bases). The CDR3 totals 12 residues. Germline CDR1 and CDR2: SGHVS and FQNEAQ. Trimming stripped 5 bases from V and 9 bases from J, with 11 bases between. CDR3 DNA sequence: TGTGCCAGCAGCCCCGGGAATATTGAGCAGTTCTTC. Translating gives CASSPGNIEQFF.

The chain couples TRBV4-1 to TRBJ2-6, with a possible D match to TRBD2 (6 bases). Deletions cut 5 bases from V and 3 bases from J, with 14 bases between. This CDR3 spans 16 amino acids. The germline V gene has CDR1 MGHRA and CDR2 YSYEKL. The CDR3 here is CASSLSEGLGANVLTF. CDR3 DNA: TGCGCCAGCAGCTTATCGGAGGGGCTTGGGGCCAACGTCCTGACTTTC.

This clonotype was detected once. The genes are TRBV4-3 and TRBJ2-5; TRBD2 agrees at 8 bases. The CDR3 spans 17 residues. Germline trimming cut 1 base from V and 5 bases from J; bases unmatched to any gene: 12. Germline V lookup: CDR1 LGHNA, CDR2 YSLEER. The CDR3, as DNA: TGCGCCAGCAGCCAAGCAGGAGGCGGGAGGATACAGGAGACCCAGTACTTC. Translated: CASSQAGGGRIQETQYF.

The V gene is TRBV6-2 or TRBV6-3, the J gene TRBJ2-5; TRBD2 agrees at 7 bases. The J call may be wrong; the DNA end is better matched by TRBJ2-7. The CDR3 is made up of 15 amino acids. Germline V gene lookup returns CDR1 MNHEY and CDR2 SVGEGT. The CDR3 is CASRKPGDYAYEQYF. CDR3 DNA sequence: TGTGCCAGCCGAAAACCCGGGGACTACGCCTACGAGCAGTACTTC.